These T cell receptor beta chains were read from a single sample in a study of beta chain features in type 1 diabetes. Sequenced by immunoSEQ multiplex PCR; TCRdb stores in-frame clones only, minus some. The sample contains over 300,000 clones, roughly 8% of which appear only once. The source material was central memory CD4+ T cells from blood. Receptor source: a woman under 30 in good health. Both conserved end residues are part of each CDR3. D genes are given only for firm matches. Expanded clones are given a class, and other clones once, few, many or no size at all.

clone_size: -; v_call: TRBV6-5; d_call: TRBD1; j_call: TRBJ1-5; cdr3_nt: TGTGCCAGCAGATCCGGACAGGGCAATCAGCCCCAGCATTTT; cdr3_aa: CASRSGQGNQPQHF
clone_size: many; v_call: TRBV7-6; d_call: -; j_call: TRBJ1-5; cdr3_nt: TGTGCCAGCAGCTTAGGAGGGCAGATCAATCAGCCCCAGCATTTT; cdr3_aa: CASSLGGQINQPQHF
clone_size: few; v_call: TRBV9; d_call: -; j_call: TRBJ2-3; cdr3_nt: TGTGCCAGCAGCGTCCGGGACGGATTCACAGATACGCAGTATTTT; cdr3_aa: CASSVRDGFTDTQYF
clone_size: -; v_call: TRBV15; d_call: TRBD1; j_call: TRBJ2-1; cdr3_nt: TGTGCCACCAGCAGGGGACAGGGGTGGAATGAGCAGTTCTTC; cdr3_aa: CATSRGQGWNEQFF
clone_size: few; v_call: TRBV10-3; d_call: TRBD2; j_call: TRBJ2-1; cdr3_nt: TGTGCCACGGGAGGACTGGGGAGCTCCTACAATGAGCAGTTCTTC; cdr3_aa: CATGGLGSSYNEQFF
clone_size: -; v_call: TRBV5-6; d_call: TRBD1; j_call: TRBJ2-1; cdr3_nt: TGTGCCAGCAGCAAGGATTCCGGGACAGGGAGTAATGAGCAGTTCTTC; cdr3_aa: CASSKDSGTGSNEQFF
clone_size: many; v_call: TRBV28; d_call: TRBD1; j_call: TRBJ2-2; cdr3_nt: TGTGCCGGACAGGGTGTAGACACCGGGGAGCTGTTTTTT; cdr3_aa: CAGQGVDTGELFF
clone_size: few; v_call: TRBV6-6; d_call: -; j_call: TRBJ1-1; cdr3_nt: TGTGCCAGCAGAGACGTTTTTCGGAACACTGAAGCTTTCTTT; cdr3_aa: CASRDVFRNTEAFF
clone_size: -; v_call: TRBV7-7; d_call: TRBD1; j_call: TRBJ2-1; cdr3_nt: TGTGCTAGCAGCTTAAGACAGGGCTCCTACAATGAGCAGTTCTTC; cdr3_aa: CASSLRQGSYNEQFF
clone_size: few; v_call: TRBV7-9; d_call: TRBD1; j_call: TRBJ1-1; cdr3_nt: TGTGCCAGCAGCTTATACACAGGACAGGGGAACACTGAAGCTTTCTTT; cdr3_aa: CASSLYTGQGNTEAFF
clone_size: few; v_call: TRBV7-3; d_call: TRBD2; j_call: TRBJ2-3; cdr3_nt: TGTGCCAGCAGCTTAACCCCGGGAGGCGGAACAGATACGCAGTATTTT; cdr3_aa: CASSLTPGGGTDTQYF
clone_size: -; v_call: TRBV18; d_call: TRBD2; j_call: TRBJ2-1; cdr3_nt: TGTGCCAGCTCACCCCCGAGGTCTAGCGGTTACAATGAGCAGTTCTTC; cdr3_aa: CASSPPRSSGYNEQFF
clone_size: few; v_call: TRBV4-1; d_call: -; j_call: TRBJ1-1; cdr3_nt: TGCGCCAGCAGCCAGACAGGAGTCATGAACACTGAAGCTTTCTTT; cdr3_aa: CASSQTGVMNTEAFF
clone_size: -; v_call: TRBV7-2; d_call: TRBD2; j_call: TRBJ2-1; cdr3_nt: TGTGCCAGCAGCTTTGGGACTAGAAGCCTTGAGCAGTTCTTC; cdr3_aa: CASSFGTRSLEQFF
clone_size: few; v_call: TRBV7-2; d_call: -; j_call: TRBJ1-2; cdr3_nt: TGTGCCAGCAGCTTGTTGGGCTCTAACTATGGCTACACCTTC; cdr3_aa: CASSLLGSNYGYTF
clone_size: -; v_call: TRBV7-2; d_call: -; j_call: TRBJ2-6; cdr3_nt: TGTGCCAGCAGCTTCGGAAACTCTGGGGCCAACGTCCTGACTTTC; cdr3_aa: CASSFGNSGANVLTF
clone_size: few; v_call: TRBV19; d_call: -; j_call: TRBJ2-5; cdr3_nt: TGTGCCAGTAGTATCATGAACGGACAAGAGACCCAGTACTTC; cdr3_aa: CASSIMNGQETQYF
clone_size: few; v_call: TRBV7-2; d_call: -; j_call: TRBJ2-7; cdr3_nt: TGTGCCAGCAGCTCGACAGGTCAACTCACCTACGAGCAGTACTTC; cdr3_aa: CASSSTGQLTYEQYF
clone_size: -; v_call: TRBV11-2; d_call: TRBD2; j_call: TRBJ2-7; cdr3_nt: TGTGCCAGCAGCCCGGGCCATTCTGGACTAGCGTCCTACGAGCAGTACTTC; cdr3_aa: CASSPGHSGLASYEQYF
clone_size: few; v_call: TRBV28; d_call: -; j_call: TRBJ2-7; cdr3_nt: TGTGCCAGCAGTTCCCCGGGACTTTTTCCCGAGCAGTACTTC; cdr3_aa: CASSSPGLFPEQYF
clone_size: -; v_call: TRBV29-1; d_call: TRBD2; j_call: TRBJ2-7; cdr3_nt: TGCAGCGTTCAAGGACTAGCGGGGTACAGCTACGAGCAGTACTTC; cdr3_aa: CSVQGLAGYSYEQYF
clone_size: many; v_call: TRBV19; d_call: -; j_call: TRBJ2-1; cdr3_nt: TGTGCCAGTAGTATACGGGAGTACAATGAGCAGTTCTTC; cdr3_aa: CASSIREYNEQFF
clone_size: few; v_call: TRBV4-3; d_call: -; j_call: TRBJ2-3; cdr3_nt: TGCGCCAGCAGCCTATTGGGAACAGATACGCAGTATTTT; cdr3_aa: CASSLLGTDTQYF
clone_size: few; v_call: TRBV18; d_call: -; j_call: TRBJ1-4; cdr3_nt: TGTGCCAGCTCACCACGGGGCGCCCCTAATGAAAAACTGTTTTTT; cdr3_aa: CASSPRGAPNEKLFF
clone_size: few; v_call: TRBV5-1; d_call: TRBD2; j_call: TRBJ2-3; cdr3_nt: TGCGCCAGCAGCCAAGGACTAGCGGACACAGATACGCAGTATTTT; cdr3_aa: CASSQGLADTDTQYF
clone_size: -; v_call: TRBV2; d_call: -; j_call: TRBJ2-1; cdr3_nt: TGTGCCAGCAGTGTGAGGCGGGCTCCCTACAATGAGCAGTTCTTC; cdr3_aa: CASSVRRAPYNEQFF
clone_size: -; v_call: TRBV28; d_call: TRBD2; j_call: TRBJ2-1; cdr3_nt: TGTGCCAGCAGCACCCCTAGCGGAGTTTCCTACAATGAGCAGTTCTTC; cdr3_aa: CASSTPSGVSYNEQFF
clone_size: many; v_call: TRBV18; d_call: -; j_call: TRBJ2-1; cdr3_nt: TGTGCCAGCTCAGACGGACACCCTGAATACAATGAGCAGTTCTTC; cdr3_aa: CASSDGHPEYNEQFF
clone_size: -; v_call: TRBV7-9; d_call: -; j_call: TRBJ1-1; cdr3_nt: TGTGCCAGCAGCATCTACAGGGAGGGGGCTGAAGCTTTCTTT; cdr3_aa: CASSIYREGAEAFF
clone_size: -; v_call: TRBV10-1; d_call: -; j_call: TRBJ2-3; cdr3_nt: TGCGCCAGCAGTGATGGTCTGGATACGCAGTATTTT; cdr3_aa: CASSDGLDTQYF
clone_size: -; v_call: TRBV6-1; d_call: TRBD1; j_call: TRBJ2-5; cdr3_nt: TGTGCCAGCAGTAAGAACCGGGACAGCCAAGAGACCCAGTACTTC; cdr3_aa: CASSKNRDSQETQYF
clone_size: -; v_call: TRBV2; d_call: -; j_call: TRBJ1-1; cdr3_nt: TGTGCCAGCAGTGAAGTTTGGGGGAACACTGAAGCTTTCTTT; cdr3_aa: CASSEVWGNTEAFF
clone_size: -; v_call: TRBV28; d_call: -; j_call: TRBJ1-2; cdr3_nt: TGTGCCAGCAGTTTATTCCCTTATGGCTACACCTTC; cdr3_aa: CASSLFPYGYTF
clone_size: many; v_call: TRBV13; d_call: -; j_call: TRBJ2-4; cdr3_nt: TGTGCCAGCAGCCGGACCAGAAACATTCAGTACTTC; cdr3_aa: CASSRTRNIQYF
clone_size: -; v_call: TRBV18; d_call: -; j_call: TRBJ1-5; cdr3_nt: TGTGCCAGCTCACGGACGGGTAGCAATCAGCCCCAGCATTTT; cdr3_aa: CASSRTGSNQPQHF
clone_size: -; v_call: TRBV5-4; d_call: TRBD2; j_call: TRBJ2-3; cdr3_nt: TGTGCCAGCAGCCTAATGACTAGCGGGAGTACAGATACGCAGTATTTT; cdr3_aa: CASSLMTSGSTDTQYF
clone_size: many; v_call: TRBV5-1; d_call: -; j_call: TRBJ1-4; cdr3_nt: TGCGCCAGCAGCTTGGATCACCCAACTAATGAAAAACTGTTTTTT; cdr3_aa: CASSLDHPTNEKLFF
clone_size: -; v_call: TRBV5-1; d_call: TRBD1; j_call: TRBJ1-5; cdr3_nt: TGCGCCAGCAGCCCAGGGACAGGGCCGAATCAGCCCCAGCATTTT; cdr3_aa: CASSPGTGPNQPQHF
clone_size: -; v_call: TRBV9; d_call: TRBD2; j_call: TRBJ2-1; cdr3_nt: TGTGCCAGCAGCGTAGCAGGGACTAGCGATGAGCAGTTCTTC; cdr3_aa: CASSVAGTSDEQFF
clone_size: -; v_call: TRBV7-9; d_call: -; j_call: TRBJ2-6; cdr3_nt: TGTGCCAGCAGCTTAGCACGGCGGTCAGGGGCCAACGTCCTGACTTTC; cdr3_aa: CASSLARRSGANVLTF
clone_size: few; v_call: TRBV29-1; d_call: -; j_call: TRBJ2-5; cdr3_nt: TGCAGCGTTGTAGGGGGCCAAGAGACCCAGTACTTC; cdr3_aa: CSVVGGQETQYF
clone_size: -; v_call: TRBV27; d_call: -; j_call: TRBJ2-1; cdr3_nt: TGTGCCAGCAGTCCGCGGACAGTTCCCGATGAGCAGTTCTTC; cdr3_aa: CASSPRTVPDEQFF
clone_size: few; v_call: TRBV5-1; d_call: -; j_call: TRBJ2-2; cdr3_nt: TGCGCCAGCAGCCACGAGGGATCGGGGTACACCGGGGAGCTGTTTTTT; cdr3_aa: CASSHEGSGYTGELFF
clone_size: -; v_call: TRBV2; d_call: TRBD1; j_call: TRBJ2-1; cdr3_nt: TGTGCCAGCAGAGGGACAGGGAATGAGCAGTTCTTC; cdr3_aa: CASRGTGNEQFF
clone_size: -; v_call: TRBV7-2; d_call: TRBD2; j_call: TRBJ2-1; cdr3_nt: TGTGCCAGCAGCCCGGCCGGGACTATTTACAATGAGCAGTTCTTC; cdr3_aa: CASSPAGTIYNEQFF
clone_size: -; v_call: TRBV7-2; d_call: -; j_call: TRBJ2-7; cdr3_nt: TGTGCCAGCAGCTTAGCTGCAACCTACGAGCAGTACTTC; cdr3_aa: CASSLAATYEQYF
clone_size: many; v_call: TRBV5-1; d_call: -; j_call: TRBJ2-1; cdr3_nt: TGCGCCAGCAAAGCCTCCCTCCTAGTAGGCAATGAGCAGTTCTTC; cdr3_aa: CASKASLLVGNEQFF